These 31 T cell receptor beta chains were all obtained from the same sample, sequenced in a study of cytomegalovirus exposure and HLA in healthy donors. 60 Vbeta and 13 Jbeta primers were used in PCR. The assay was immunoSEQ multiplex PCR, and TCRdb's table has in-frame clones only and misses some. This table holds some 180,000 clones, about 85% found once. What was sequenced was PBMCs. All receptors come from a young man in good health and CMV-seropositive.

The chain couples TRBV7-6 to TRBJ2-1; D may be TRBD1 (5 bases). The V gene lost 2 bases and the J gene lost 9 bases, with 11 bases spanning the gap. There are 13 residues in the CDR3. Per the germline V gene, CDR1 is SGHVS and CDR2 is FNYEAQ. The CDR3 loop is CASSLSGHGEQFF. In nucleotides, the CDR3 is TGTGCCAGCAGCTTATCAGGGCATGGTGAGCAGTTCTTC.

This chain links TRBV7-9 with TRBJ2-5; 7 bases are shared with TRBD1. Per the germline V gene, CDR1 is SEHNR and CDR2 is FQNEAQ (reference sequence). The CDR3 spans 17 residues. V shed 1 base, J shed 0 bases, and the junction held 8 bases outside the gene matches. CDR3 bases: TGTGCCAGCAGCTTAGGACAGGGAAGACGGTACCAAGAGACCCAGTACTTC. It encodes CASSLGQGRRYQETQYF.

The chain carries TRBV11-3 and TRBJ2-7, with D perhaps matching TRBD2 (5 bases). CDR3 length: 13 residues. Per germline, CDR1 SGHNT and CDR2 YENEEA. V was pared by 7 bases and J by 6 bases, with 16 bases between. DNA for the CDR3: TGTGCCAGCATGATTAATCCCCGGGGCGAGCAGTACTTC. It translates to CASMINPRGEQYF.

The rearrangement uses TRBV6-6 and TRBJ1-5; D gene ambiguous. Germline V gene data show CDR1 as MNHNY and CDR2 as SVGAGI (reference sequence). This CDR3 is 13 amino acids long. V was clipped by 4 bases and J by 0 bases, with 4 bases between them. The CDR3 coding sequence is TGTGCCAGCAGTTTCATTAGCAATCAGCCCCAGCATTTT. Amino acids: CASSFISNQPQHF.

This clone was picked up one time. The chain is built from TRBV4-3 and TRBJ2-7, with 10 bases that match TRBD2. This CDR3 has 17 residues. Germline CDR1 is LGHNA and CDR2 is YSLEER. V lost 1 base and J lost 0; bases outside the gene matches: 6. CDR3 DNA: TGCGCCAGCAGCCAAGCCCTAGCGGGAGCCATCTCCTACGAGCAGTACTTC. Protein: CASSQALAGAISYEQYF.

The rearrangement links TRBV4-3 to TRBJ2-1, with D possibly TRBD2 on 6 matching bases. V dropped 4 bases and J dropped 0 bases, with 25 bases sitting between them. The CDR3 is 20 residues long. Germline CDR1 is LGHNA and CDR2 is YSLEER. CDR3 protein: CASSRRSGPASVSSYNEQFF. The CDR3 DNA follows: TGCGCCAGCAGCCGAAGATCGGGCCCCGCTAGCGTTAGCTCCTACAATGAGCAGTTCTTC.

The gene calls are TRBV27 and TRBJ2-6, with D maybe TRBD2 (5 bases). The CDR3 extends over 17 amino acids. V lost 6 bases, J lost 0 bases, and 15 bases lay in between. Per germline, CDR1 MNHEY and CDR2 SMNVEV (reference sequence). The DNA of the CDR3 is TGTGCCAGCAGCGCCGGGATGACCACCTCTGGGGCCAACGTCCTGACTTTC. Translating it yields CASSAGMTTSGANVLTF.

The chain carries TRBV19 and TRBJ1-3; D is undetermined. Trimming shortened V by 5 bases and J by 2 bases, and 19 bases separated the two germline ends. CDR3 length: 17 residues. Germline-derived CDR1 and CDR2 are LNHDA and SQIVND (reference sequence). The CDR3 coding sequence is TGTGCCAGTAGTCTGACCTCCAACTATAAGGCTGGAAACACCATATATTTT. This sequence encodes CASSLTSNYKAGNTIYF.

This rearrangement joins TRBV6-1 to TRBJ2-1; D is possibly TRBD2 (6 bases). The V end was cut by 8 bases, the J end by 4 bases, with 12 bases between. Germline V gives CDR1 MNHNS, CDR2 SASEGT. CDR3 length: 13 amino acids. CDR3 in DNA: TGTGCCAGCCGGGGGAGTGGGTACAATGAGCAGTTCTTC. This encodes CASRGSGYNEQFF.

The chain joins TRBV27 to TRBJ2-1, with D perhaps matching TRBD2 (6 bases). Germline values: CDR1 MNHEY, CDR2 SMNVEV (reference sequence). Trimming stripped 4 bases from V and 4 bases from J, with 11 bases between. CDR3 size: 14 residues. The DNA of the CDR3 is TGTGCCAGCAGTTGGGCTAGCGTTTACAATGAGCAGTTCTTC. The encoded protein is CASSWASVYNEQFF.

This clone was counted between two and nine times. The chain combines TRBV6-1 with TRBJ2-7; 8 positions match TRBD1. In germline, CDR1 is MNHNS, CDR2 SASEGT. The CDR3 sequence is 15 residues long. The V segment lost 2 bases and the J segment 2 bases; nucleotides outside the gene matches: 5. CDR3 bases: TGTGCCAGCAGTGAAAGGACAGGGTGGACCTACGAGCAGTACGTC. It yields the protein CASSERTGWTYEQYV.

V is TRBV7-2 and J is TRBJ1-2; TRBD1 might be the D (6 bases). CDR1 is SGHTA, CDR2 FQGNSA, per germline. The CDR3 contains 15 residues. With 0 bases removed from V and 4 bases from J, the gap between germline ends came to 12 bases. The CDR3 region is CASSLAPGVLYGYTF. Written as DNA, the CDR3 is TGTGCCAGCAGCTTAGCGCCAGGGGTTCTCTATGGCTACACCTTC.

This clone was picked up one time. This chain links TRBV7-3 with TRBJ2-2; 10 positions match TRBD2. This CDR3 spans 16 amino acids. Germline V CDR1 and CDR2: SGHTA, FQGTGA. V lost 5 bases to trimming and J lost 6 bases; unmatched junction nucleotides: 9. The CDR3: CASSPLAGVLPGELFF. CDR3 nucleotide sequence: TGTGCCAGCAGCCCTCTAGCGGGAGTACTTCCCGGGGAGCTGTTTTTT.

This clone was observed a single time. This chain connects TRBV4-3 to TRBJ2-1; weak D call: TRBD2 (5 bases). Germline V gene data show CDR1 as LGHNA and CDR2 as YSLEER. V was clipped by 1 base and J by 6 bases, with 19 bases between them. CDR3 length equals 17 residues. CDR3 residues: CASSQAHGGRGGNEQFF. The CDR3 DNA sequence: TGCGCCAGCAGCCAAGCCCATGGAGGTAGAGGCGGCAATGAGCAGTTCTTC.

This rearrangement joins TRBV11-2 to TRBJ2-1; 8 bases match TRBD1. The V segment lost 1 base and the J segment 3 bases; nucleotides outside the gene matches: 5. Germline loops: CDR1 SGHAT, CDR2 FQNNGV. This CDR3 has 16 residues. CDR3 nucleotide sequence: TGTGCCAGCAGCTTAGGAGGACAGGGTCTCTACAATGAGCAGTTCTTC. Translated, it gives CASSLGGQGLYNEQFF.

Note on this clone: Additional DNA sequences in this sample encode the identical CDR3. CDR3 nucleotides: TGTGCCAGCAGGGGACAGGGGGCGCGAGAAAGTGAAGCTTTCTTT. Its translation is CASRGQGARESEAFF. This chain uses TRBV6-5 with TRBJ1-1, with TRBD1 identical over 12 bases. The CDR3 consists of 15 residues. The germline CDR1 and CDR2 sequences are MNHEY and SVGAGI. Trimming took 6 bases from V and 7 from J; bases not matched to a gene: 9.

This clone was detected once. The chain uses TRBV9 and TRBJ2-1, with D tentatively TRBD1 (5 bases). Germline V CDR1 and CDR2: SGDLS, YYNGEE. Deletions cut 0 bases from V and 7 bases from J, with 11 bases between. This CDR3 region has 14 residues. The CDR3 sequence is CASSVEDSGNEQFF. DNA for the CDR3: TGTGCCAGCAGCGTAGAAGATTCAGGGAATGAGCAGTTCTTC.

This chain links TRBV6-5 with TRBJ2-1, with TRBD2 as a possible D gene (5 bases). V shed 0 bases and J shed 6 bases, with 6 bases lying between them. Germline V gene lookup returns CDR1 MNHEY and CDR2 SVGAGI. The CDR3 has 13 residues. Here the CDR3 reads CASSYSSGNEQFF. The CDR3 DNA reads as TGTGCCAGCAGTTACTCGAGCGGCAATGAGCAGTTCTTC.

The sample holds a few counts of this clone. The gene calls are TRBV4-3 and TRBJ2-3, with D perhaps TRBD2 (6 bases). Germline V CDR1 and CDR2: LGHNA, YSLEER. Trimming took off 0 bases at V and 1 base at J, with 20 bases between the two ends. The CDR3 covers 19 residues. Here the CDR3 reads CASSQDLGALREGTDTQYF. CDR3 nucleotide sequence: TGCGCCAGCAGCCAAGATTTGGGTGCTTTGAGGGAGGGCACAGATACGCAGTATTTT.

This chain uses TRBV11-3 with TRBJ2-5; D is uncertain. Germline V gene data show CDR1 as SGHNT and CDR2 as YENEEA. The CDR3 contains 13 residues. Deletions cut 0 bases from V and 4 bases from J, with 6 bases between. The chain's CDR3 is CASSLDGGETQYF. The CDR3 DNA is TGTGCCAGCAGCTTAGATGGCGGAGAGACCCAGTACTTC. The full variable domain, completed using reference TRBV11-3 and TRBJ2-5, is EAGVVQSPRYKIIEKKQPVAFWCNPISGHNTLYWYLQNLGQGPELLIRYENEEAVDDSQLPKDRFSAERLKGVDSTLKIQPAELGDSAVYLCASSLDGGETQYFGPGTRLLVL.

The chain couples TRBV29-1 to TRBJ2-2; TRBD2 matches at 7 bases. V gave up 7 bases and J gave up 2 bases; unmatched junction bases: 10. Germline CDR1 is SQVTM and CDR2 is ANQGSEA. CDR3 length: 15 residues. CDR3 amino acids: CSAATAAGNTGELFF. In DNA, the CDR3 is TGCAGCGCCGCGACGGCAGCGGGAAACACCGGGGAGCTGTTTTTT.

The V and J genes are TRBV18 and TRBJ1-2, with 8 positions matching TRBD1. This CDR3 spans 19 amino acids. The V segment lost 1 base and the J segment 4 bases; nucleotides outside the gene matches: 17. Germline V gives CDR1 KGHSH, CDR2 LQKENI. DNA for the CDR3: TGTGCCAGCTCACCACTTAGTACTGGGACAGGTGTTAGGTCCTATGGCTACACCTTC. Encoded protein: CASSPLSTGTGVRSYGYTF.

This clone has a single count. V gene TRBV5-1 combines with J gene TRBJ2-5; the D gene is possibly TRBD1 (6 bases). V lost 1 base and J lost 3, with 10 bases in between. Germline values: CDR1 SGHRS, CDR2 YFSETQ. The CDR3 has 14 residues. Here the CDR3 DNA reads TGCGCCAGCAGCTTGACAGGGCGGGAAGAGACCCAGTACTTC. Residues: CASSLTGREETQYF.

CDR3: CASSIRASGSSYNEQFF. In DNA, the CDR3 is TGTGCCAGTAGTATCCGGGCTAGCGGGAGCTCCTACAATGAGCAGTTCTTC. The rearrangement joins TRBV19 to TRBJ2-1; 10 nucleotides align to TRBD2. Germline CDR1 LNHDA, CDR2 SQIVND (reference sequence). The CDR3 has 17 amino acids. Trimming cost V 3 bases and J 0 bases; bases outside gene matches: 5.

V and J are TRBV19 and TRBJ1-2; 12 positions match TRBD1. Germline V gene data show CDR1 as LNHDA and CDR2 as SQIVND (reference sequence). V dropped 8 bases and J dropped 8; count of bases not matched to a gene: 12. CDR3 length: 15 amino acids. The CDR3 here is CASGDSGTGGGGYTF. The CDR3 DNA sequence: TGTGCCAGTGGGGATTCCGGGACAGGGGGCGGGGGCTACACCTTC.

This clone was seen only once. The J gene is TRBJ2-7, the V gene TRBV20-1; either TRBD1 or TRBD2 may supply D (6 bases each). Trimming left V 7 bases short and J 3 bases short, with 10 bases between. The CDR3 extends over 11 amino acids. Germline-derived CDR1 and CDR2 are DFQATT and SNEGSKA (reference sequence). Written as DNA, the CDR3 is TGCAGTGTAGGAGGGGGCTACGAGCAGTACGTC. It translates to CSVGGGYEQYV.

The gene calls are TRBV27 and TRBJ2-3; TRBD1 matches at 7 bases. V lost 8 bases to trimming and J lost 5 bases; unmatched junction nucleotides: 10. CDR1 is MNHEY, CDR2 SMNVEV, per germline (reference sequence). The CDR3 is 14 residues long. CDR3 coding DNA: TGTGCCAGCTGGGGCAGGGGGAAGGGAGATACGCAGTATTTT. It translates to CASWGRGKGDTQYF.

The V call is TRBV6-5, the J call TRBJ2-1; D may be TRBD2 (5 bases). The germline gives CDR1 MNHEY, CDR2 SVGAGI. V was clipped by 5 bases and J by 1 base, with 9 bases between them. CDR3 length equals 14 residues. CDR3 bases: TGTGCCAGCAGTCTGGGAGAGTCCTACAATGAGCAGTTCTTC. This translates into CASSLGESYNEQFF.

The rearrangement links TRBV11-2 to TRBJ2-3, with no clear D. The V end lost 7 bases, the J end lost 2 bases, and 4 bases lay between the germline ends. CDR3 length: 11 amino acids. Per germline, CDR1 SGHAT and CDR2 FQNNGV. CDR3 bases: TGTGCCAGCACCCACACAGATACGCAGTATTTT. Amino acid sequence: CASTHTDTQYF.

This clone was seen a few times. This chain joins TRBV4-1 and TRBJ1-1; 7 bases match TRBD1. CDR1 is MGHRA, CDR2 YSYEKL, per germline. After removal of 0 bases from V and 0 bases from J, the junction contained 4 bases not matched to a gene. This CDR3 comprises 16 residues. CDR3 nucleotides: TGCGCCAGCAGCCAAGACAGGGACAGTCTGAACACTGAAGCTTTCTTT. The encoded protein is CASSQDRDSLNTEAFF.

The V call is TRBV14, the J call TRBJ1-1; D gene unclear. This CDR3 region has 14 residues. V was pared by 0 bases and J by 0 bases, with 5 bases between. Looked up from germline, CDR1 is SGHDN and CDR2 is FVKESK. The CDR3 DNA reads as TGTGCCAGCAGCCAAGATATCTTGAACACTGAAGCTTTCTTT. Encoded protein: CASSQDILNTEAFF.